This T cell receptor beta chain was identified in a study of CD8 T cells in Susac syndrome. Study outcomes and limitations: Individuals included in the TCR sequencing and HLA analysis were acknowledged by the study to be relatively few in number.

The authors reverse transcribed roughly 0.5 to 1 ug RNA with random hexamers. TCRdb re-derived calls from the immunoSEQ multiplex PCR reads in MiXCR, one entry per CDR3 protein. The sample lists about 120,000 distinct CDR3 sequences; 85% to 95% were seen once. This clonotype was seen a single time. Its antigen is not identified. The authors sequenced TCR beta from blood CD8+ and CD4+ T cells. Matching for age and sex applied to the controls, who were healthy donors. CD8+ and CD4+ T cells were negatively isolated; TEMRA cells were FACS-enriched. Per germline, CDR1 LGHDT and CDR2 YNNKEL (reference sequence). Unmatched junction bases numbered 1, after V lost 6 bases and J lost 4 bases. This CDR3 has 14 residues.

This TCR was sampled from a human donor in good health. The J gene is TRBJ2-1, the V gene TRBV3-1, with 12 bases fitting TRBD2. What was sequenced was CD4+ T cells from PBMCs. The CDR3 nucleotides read TGTGCCAGCAGGGGGACTAGCGGGTACAATGAGCAGTTCTTC. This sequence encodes CASRGTSGYNEQFF.